Below, 13 T cell receptor beta chains from the same sample are listed, as sequenced in a study of T-cell memory formation after mild COVID-19. TCRdb re-called the 5' RACE reads with MiXCR, one entry per CDR3 protein. The sample lists 430,000 or so distinct CDR3 sequences, roughly 25% occurring once. Sequencing was done on a sample of PBMCs or a T cell subset sorted from them (not recorded which). These receptors were collected from an adult woman who had mild COVID-19 (a few samples of this study predate the infection). Cell type and time point are not known.

This clonotype was detected many times. V and J are TRBV5-1 and TRBJ2-7; D might be TRBD1 (5 bases). Germline V gene lookup returns CDR1 SGHRS and CDR2 YFSETQ. The CDR3 length is 14 residues. With 1 base removed from V and 2 bases from J, the gap between germline ends came to 10 bases. The CDR3 loop reads CASSLYDRAYEQYF. The CDR3 nucleotides read TGCGCCAGCAGCTTGTACGACAGAGCCTACGAGCAGTACTTC.

This clonotype was counted only a few times. The chain joins TRBV12-3 or TRBV12-4 to TRBJ2-7; 7 bases match TRBD1. With V trimmed by 6 bases and J by 4 bases, 6 bases remained unmatched. The CDR3 totals 13 residues. CDR3 sequence: CASSHRGVYEQYF. CDR3 DNA: TGTGCCAGCAGCCACAGGGGCGTGTACGAGCAGTACTTC.

This chain uses TRBV12-3 or TRBV12-4 with TRBJ2-5; D possibly matches TRBD1 or TRBD2 (7 bases each). Trimming stripped 5 bases from V and 4 bases from J, with 20 bases between. The CDR3 runs to 16 residues. This CDR3 reads CASSDRSLRGGETQYF. The CDR3 bases are TGTGCCAGCAGTGACAGGTCCCTCAGGGGGGGAGAGACCCAGTACTTC.

The J gene is TRBJ2-3, the V gene TRBV20-1; 14 bases align to TRBD2. This CDR3 contains 16 residues. CDR1 and CDR2 from the germline V gene are DFQATT and SNEGSKA (reference sequence). V shed 5 bases and J 4 bases; nucleotides not matched to a gene: 8. CDR3 nucleotides: TGCAGTGCTGCGACTAGCGGGAGGGGATTTGCAGATACGCAGTATTTT. This codes for CSAATSGRGFADTQYF.

The sample holds a few counts of this clonotype. The rearrangement joins TRBV15 to TRBJ2-5, with unresolved D. V was trimmed by 1 base and J by 1 base, leaving 7 bases between them. The CDR3 sequence is 14 residues long. CDR1 LNHNV and CDR2 YYDKDF come from the germline V gene (reference sequence). Written as DNA, the CDR3 is TGTGCCACCAGCAGAGCACGCACCCAAGAGACCCAGTACTTC. Protein product: CATSRARTQETQYF.

V is TRBV5-1 and J is TRBJ1-2; D is unclear. V was trimmed by 5 bases and J by 0 bases, leaving 5 bases between them. In germline, CDR1 is SGHRS, CDR2 YFSETQ. The CDR3 length is 12 residues. CDR3 sequence: CASSRTNYGYTF. CDR3 nucleotide sequence: TGCGCCAGCAGTAGAACTAACTATGGCTACACCTTC.

This clonotype has only one observation. The V call is TRBV5-1, the J call TRBJ1-1; 8 nucleotides align to TRBD1. With 1 base clipped from V and 4 bases from J, the junction kept 9 bases outside the gene matches. Germline-derived CDR1 and CDR2 are SGHRS and YFSETQ. This CDR3 contains 16 residues. The CDR3 protein is CASSLKLGQGVTEAFF. CDR3 sequence (DNA): TGCGCCAGCAGCTTGAAACTCGGACAGGGAGTCACTGAAGCTTTCTTT.

V gene TRBV15 combines with J gene TRBJ1-1, with D perhaps matching TRBD1 (6 bases). Per the germline V gene, CDR1 is LNHNV and CDR2 is YYDKDF (reference sequence). This CDR3 comprises 14 residues. Between the trimmed V and J ends, which lost 0 bases and 2 bases, there was a span of 7 bases. CDR3 sequence (DNA): TGTGCCACCAGCAGAGAAGGGGGAAACACTGAAGCTTTCTTT. Protein: CATSREGGNTEAFF.

The chain couples TRBV7-8 to TRBJ2-7; 7 bases agree with TRBD1. CDR1 is SGHVS, CDR2 FQNEAQ, per germline. Trimming at V came to 5 bases and at J to 3 bases, leaving 10 bases not matched to a gene. This CDR3 is 15 amino acids long. The CDR3 DNA follows: TGTGCCAGCAGCATGACAGGGAACCCTTTCTACGAGCAGTACTTC. Translated: CASSMTGNPFYEQYF.

This clonotype occurred a few times. The chain is built from TRBV7-2 and TRBJ2-3, with D perhaps matching TRBD2 (6 bases). Germline V CDR1 and CDR2: SGHTA, FQGNSA. Trimming pared 5 bases from V and 2 bases from J, leaving 14 bases between. CDR3 length: 15 amino acids. CDR3 residues: CASSPPRGTTDTQYF. The CDR3 DNA reads as TGTGCCAGCAGCCCCCCGCGGGGAACCACAGATACGCAGTATTTT. Variable domain in full (rest from reference TRBV7-2 and TRBJ2-3): GAGVSQSPSNKVTEKGKDVELRCDPISGHTALYWYRQSLGQGLEFLIYFQGNSAPDKSGLPSDRFSAERTGGSVSTLTIQRTQQEDSAVYLCASSPPRGTTDTQYFGPGTRLTVL.

This clonotype occurred a few times. The chain carries TRBV7-2 and TRBJ1-2; possible D gene TRBD1, 6 bases. Trimming pared 1 base from V and 8 bases from J, leaving 17 bases between. CDR1 is SGHTA, CDR2 FQGNSA, per germline. The CDR3 is 15 residues long. CDR3 bases: TGTGCCAGCAGCTTAGTCTCTGGGACAAATTCGGGCTACACCTTC. This gives the protein CASSLVSGTNSGYTF.

This clonotype was seen a few times. V is TRBV27 and J is TRBJ2-3; 10 nucleotides agree with TRBD1. Unmatched junction bases numbered 21, after V lost 5 bases and J lost 4 bases. In germline, CDR1 is MNHEY, CDR2 SMNVEV (reference sequence). This CDR3 has 20 amino acids. CDR3 amino acids: CASSPHRQGATMGAPDTQYF. In DNA form, the CDR3 reads TGTGCCAGCAGTCCGCATAGACAGGGGGCCACTATGGGCGCCCCAGATACGCAGTATTTT.

This sequence joins TRBV6-2 or TRBV6-3 and TRBJ1-1, with D unresolved. Germline V gene sequence: CDR1 MNHEY, CDR2 SVGEGT. This CDR3 is built from 14 residues. V lost 8 bases, J lost 0 bases, and 13 bases lay in between. CDR3 residues: CASRTEPLNTEAFF. CDR3 DNA sequence: TGTGCCAGCCGGACTGAACCTTTGAACACTGAAGCTTTCTTT.